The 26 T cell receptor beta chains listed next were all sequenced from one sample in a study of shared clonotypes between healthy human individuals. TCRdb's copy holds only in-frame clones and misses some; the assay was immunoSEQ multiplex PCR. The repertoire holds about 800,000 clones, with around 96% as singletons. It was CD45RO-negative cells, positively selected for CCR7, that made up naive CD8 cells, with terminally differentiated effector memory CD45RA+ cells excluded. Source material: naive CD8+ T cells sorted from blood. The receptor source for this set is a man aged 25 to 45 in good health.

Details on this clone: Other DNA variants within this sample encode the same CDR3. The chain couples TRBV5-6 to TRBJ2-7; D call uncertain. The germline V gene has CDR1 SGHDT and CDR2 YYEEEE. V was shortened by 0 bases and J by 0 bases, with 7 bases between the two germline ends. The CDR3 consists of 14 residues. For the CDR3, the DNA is TGTGCCAGCAGCTTGGCTGGCGGCTCCTACGAGCAGTACTTC. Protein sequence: CASSLAGGSYEQYF.

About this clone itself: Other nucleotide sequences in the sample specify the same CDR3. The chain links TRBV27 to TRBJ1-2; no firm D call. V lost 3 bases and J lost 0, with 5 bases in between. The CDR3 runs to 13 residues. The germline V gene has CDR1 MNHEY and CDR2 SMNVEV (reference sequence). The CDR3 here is CASSLNANYGYTF. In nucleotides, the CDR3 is TGTGCCAGCAGTTTGAATGCTAACTATGGCTACACCTTC.

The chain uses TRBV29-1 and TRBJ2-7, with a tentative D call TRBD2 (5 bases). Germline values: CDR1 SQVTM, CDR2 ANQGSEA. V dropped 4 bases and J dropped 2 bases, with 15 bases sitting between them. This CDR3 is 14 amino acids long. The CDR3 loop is CSVGETPSTYEQYF. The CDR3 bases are TGCAGCGTTGGGGAGACGCCTTCGACCTACGAGCAGTACTTC.

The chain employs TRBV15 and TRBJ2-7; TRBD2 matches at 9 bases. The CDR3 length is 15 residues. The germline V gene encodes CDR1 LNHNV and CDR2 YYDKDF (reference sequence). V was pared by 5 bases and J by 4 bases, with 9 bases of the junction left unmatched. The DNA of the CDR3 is TGTGCCACCAGCCCCGGGGCCACTAGCGGGTACGAGCAGTACTTC. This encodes CATSPGATSGYEQYF.

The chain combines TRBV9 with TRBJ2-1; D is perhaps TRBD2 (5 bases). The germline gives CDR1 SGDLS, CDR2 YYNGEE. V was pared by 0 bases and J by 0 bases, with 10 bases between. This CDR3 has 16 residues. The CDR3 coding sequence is TGTGCCAGCAGCGTAGACGCTAGCCACTCCTACAATGAGCAGTTCTTC. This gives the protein CASSVDASHSYNEQFF.

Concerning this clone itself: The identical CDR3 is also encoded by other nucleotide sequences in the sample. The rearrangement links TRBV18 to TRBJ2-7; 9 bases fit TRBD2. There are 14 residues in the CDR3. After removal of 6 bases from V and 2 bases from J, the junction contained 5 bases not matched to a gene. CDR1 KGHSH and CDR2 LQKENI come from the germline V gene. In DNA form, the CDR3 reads TGTGCCAGCTCCCCCCCTAGCGGGACCTACGAGCAGTACTTC. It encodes CASSPPSGTYEQYF.

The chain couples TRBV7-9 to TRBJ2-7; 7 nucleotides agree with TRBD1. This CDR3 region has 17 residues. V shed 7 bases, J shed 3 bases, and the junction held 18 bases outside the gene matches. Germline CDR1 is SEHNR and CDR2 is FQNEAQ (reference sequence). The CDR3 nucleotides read TGTGCCAGCACCCCGGGCCCGGGACAGACTGAAATCTACGAGCAGTACTTC. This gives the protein CASTPGPGQTEIYEQYF.

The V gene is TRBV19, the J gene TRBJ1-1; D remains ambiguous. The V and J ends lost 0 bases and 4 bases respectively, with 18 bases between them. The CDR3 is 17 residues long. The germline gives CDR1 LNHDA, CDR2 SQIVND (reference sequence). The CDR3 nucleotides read TGTGCCAGTAGTATAGACCCAAACACGTTTCGGGGCACTGAAGCTTTCTTT. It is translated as CASSIDPNTFRGTEAFF.

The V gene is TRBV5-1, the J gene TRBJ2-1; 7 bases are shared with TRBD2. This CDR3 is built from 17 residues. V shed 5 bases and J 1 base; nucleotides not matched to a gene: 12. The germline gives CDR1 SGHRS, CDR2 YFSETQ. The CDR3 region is CASRAVAGVRSYNEQFF. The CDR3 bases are TGCGCCAGCAGAGCTGTCGCGGGAGTTAGATCCTACAATGAGCAGTTCTTC.

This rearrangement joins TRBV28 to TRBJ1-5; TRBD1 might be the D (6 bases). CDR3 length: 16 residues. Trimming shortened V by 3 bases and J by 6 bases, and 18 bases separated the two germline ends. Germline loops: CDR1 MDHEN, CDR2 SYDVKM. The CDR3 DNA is TGTGCCAGCAGTTTCCTTCGGGGGGCTAGGTTTCAGCCCCAGCATTTT. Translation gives CASSFLRGARFQPQHF.

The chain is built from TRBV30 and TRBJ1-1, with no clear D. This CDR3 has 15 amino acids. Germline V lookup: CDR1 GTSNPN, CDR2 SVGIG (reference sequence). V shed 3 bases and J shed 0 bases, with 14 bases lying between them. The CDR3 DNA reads TGTGCCTGGAGGCCCAGTAGCACGTTGAACACTGAAGCTTTCTTT. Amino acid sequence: CAWRPSSTLNTEAFF.

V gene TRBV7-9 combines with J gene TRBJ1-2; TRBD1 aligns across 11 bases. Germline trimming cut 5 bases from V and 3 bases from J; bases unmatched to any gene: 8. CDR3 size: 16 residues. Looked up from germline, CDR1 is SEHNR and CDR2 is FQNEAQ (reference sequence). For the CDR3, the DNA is TGTGCCAGCAGCGAAGTAGGACAGGGGGCGGACTATGGCTACACCTTC. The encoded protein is CASSEVGQGADYGYTF.

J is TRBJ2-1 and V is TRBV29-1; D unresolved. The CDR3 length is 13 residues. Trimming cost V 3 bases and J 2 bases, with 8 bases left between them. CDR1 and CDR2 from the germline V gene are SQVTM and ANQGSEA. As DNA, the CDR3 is TGCAGCGTTGATAGGTCAACCTACAATGAGCAGTTCTTC. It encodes CSVDRSTYNEQFF.

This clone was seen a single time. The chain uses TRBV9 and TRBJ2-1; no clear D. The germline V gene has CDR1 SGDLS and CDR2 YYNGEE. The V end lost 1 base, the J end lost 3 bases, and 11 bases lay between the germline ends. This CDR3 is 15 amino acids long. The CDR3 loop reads CASSVSGANYNEQFF. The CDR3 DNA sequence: TGTGCCAGCAGCGTATCAGGAGCAAACTACAATGAGCAGTTCTTC.

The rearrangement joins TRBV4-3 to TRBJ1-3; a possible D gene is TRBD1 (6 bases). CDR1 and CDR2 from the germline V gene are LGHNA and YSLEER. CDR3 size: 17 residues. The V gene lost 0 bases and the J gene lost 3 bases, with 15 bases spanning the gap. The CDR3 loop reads CASSQDTGRGGGNTIYF. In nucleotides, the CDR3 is TGCGCCAGCAGCCAAGATACCGGAAGGGGGGGTGGAAACACCATATATTTT.

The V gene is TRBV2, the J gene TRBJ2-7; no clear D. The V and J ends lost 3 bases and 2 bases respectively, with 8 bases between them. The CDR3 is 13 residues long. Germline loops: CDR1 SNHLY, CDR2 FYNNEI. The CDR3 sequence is CASSEVHPYEQYF. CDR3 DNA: TGTGCCAGCAGTGAGGTTCATCCCTACGAGCAGTACTTC.

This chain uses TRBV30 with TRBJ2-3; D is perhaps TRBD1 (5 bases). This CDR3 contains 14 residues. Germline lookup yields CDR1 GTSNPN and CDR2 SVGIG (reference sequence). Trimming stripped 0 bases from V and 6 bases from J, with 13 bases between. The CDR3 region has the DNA TGTGCCTGGAGTGTTTTCGCAGGGCCCGATACGCAGTATTTT. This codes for CAWSVFAGPDTQYF.

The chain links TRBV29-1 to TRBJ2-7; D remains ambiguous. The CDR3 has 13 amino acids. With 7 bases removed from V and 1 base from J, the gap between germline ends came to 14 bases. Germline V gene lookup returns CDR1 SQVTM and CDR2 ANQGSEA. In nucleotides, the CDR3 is TGCAGCGCATTTGACATGGAGTCCTACGAGCAGTACTTC. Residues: CSAFDMESYEQYF.

This chain's CDR3 is CASSQDITGQGYGELFF. The DNA of the CDR3 is TGCGCCAGCAGCCAAGACATTACGGGACAGGGATACGGGGAGCTGTTTTTT. This chain uses TRBV4-3 with TRBJ2-2; 9 bases are shared with TRBD1. Trimming cost V 0 bases and J 7 bases; bases outside gene matches: 9. The CDR3 consists of 17 residues. Per the germline V gene, CDR1 is LGHNA and CDR2 is YSLEER.

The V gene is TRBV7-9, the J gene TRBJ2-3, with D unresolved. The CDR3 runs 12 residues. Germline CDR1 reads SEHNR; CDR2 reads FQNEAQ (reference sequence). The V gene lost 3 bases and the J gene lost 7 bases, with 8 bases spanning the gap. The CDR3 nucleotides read TGTGCCAGCAGCTTGAAGGGTTATACGCAGTATTTT. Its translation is CASSLKGYTQYF. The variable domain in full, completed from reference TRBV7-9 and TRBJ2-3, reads DTGVSQNPRHKITKRGQNVTFRCDPISEHNRLYWYRQTLGQGPEFLTYFQNEAQLEKSRLLSDRFSAERPKGSFSTLEIQRTEQGDSAMYLCASSLKGYTQYFGPGTRLTVL.

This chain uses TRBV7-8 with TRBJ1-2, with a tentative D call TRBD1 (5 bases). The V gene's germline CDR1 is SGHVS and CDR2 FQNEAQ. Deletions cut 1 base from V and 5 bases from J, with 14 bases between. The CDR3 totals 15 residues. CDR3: CASSLGQNPTYGYTF. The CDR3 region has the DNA TGTGCCAGCAGCTTAGGACAGAATCCAACTTATGGCTACACCTTC.

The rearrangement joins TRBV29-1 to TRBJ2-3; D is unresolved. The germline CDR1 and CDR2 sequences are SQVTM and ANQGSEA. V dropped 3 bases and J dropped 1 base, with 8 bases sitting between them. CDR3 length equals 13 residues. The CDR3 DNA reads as TGCAGCGTTGATAAGGACGGCACAGATACGCAGTATTTT. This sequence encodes CSVDKDGTDTQYF.

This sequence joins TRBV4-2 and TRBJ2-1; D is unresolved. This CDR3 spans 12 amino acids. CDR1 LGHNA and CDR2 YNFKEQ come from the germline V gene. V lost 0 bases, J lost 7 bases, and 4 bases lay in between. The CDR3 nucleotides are TGTGCCAGCAGCCAAGAGTGGAATGAGCAGTTCTTC. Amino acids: CASSQEWNEQFF.

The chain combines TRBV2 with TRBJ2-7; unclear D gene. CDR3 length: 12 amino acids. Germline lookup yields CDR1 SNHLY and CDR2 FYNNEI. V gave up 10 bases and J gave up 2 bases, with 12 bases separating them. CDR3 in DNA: TGTGCCACCAAGACACAGCCCTACGAGCAGTACTTC. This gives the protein CATKTQPYEQYF.

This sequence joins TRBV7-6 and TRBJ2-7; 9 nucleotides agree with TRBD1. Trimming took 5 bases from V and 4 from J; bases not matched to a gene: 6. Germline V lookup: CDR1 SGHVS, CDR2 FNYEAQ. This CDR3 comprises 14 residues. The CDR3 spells CASSHRDRVYEQYF. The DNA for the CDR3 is TGTGCCAGCAGCCACAGGGACAGGGTTTACGAGCAGTACTTC.

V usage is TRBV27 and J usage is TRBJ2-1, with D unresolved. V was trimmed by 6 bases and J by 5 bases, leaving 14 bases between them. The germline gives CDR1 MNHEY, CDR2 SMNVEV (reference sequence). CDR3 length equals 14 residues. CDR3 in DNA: TGTGCCAGCAGCCCGCTATCACGGCACAATGAGCAGTTCTTC. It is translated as CASSPLSRHNEQFF.